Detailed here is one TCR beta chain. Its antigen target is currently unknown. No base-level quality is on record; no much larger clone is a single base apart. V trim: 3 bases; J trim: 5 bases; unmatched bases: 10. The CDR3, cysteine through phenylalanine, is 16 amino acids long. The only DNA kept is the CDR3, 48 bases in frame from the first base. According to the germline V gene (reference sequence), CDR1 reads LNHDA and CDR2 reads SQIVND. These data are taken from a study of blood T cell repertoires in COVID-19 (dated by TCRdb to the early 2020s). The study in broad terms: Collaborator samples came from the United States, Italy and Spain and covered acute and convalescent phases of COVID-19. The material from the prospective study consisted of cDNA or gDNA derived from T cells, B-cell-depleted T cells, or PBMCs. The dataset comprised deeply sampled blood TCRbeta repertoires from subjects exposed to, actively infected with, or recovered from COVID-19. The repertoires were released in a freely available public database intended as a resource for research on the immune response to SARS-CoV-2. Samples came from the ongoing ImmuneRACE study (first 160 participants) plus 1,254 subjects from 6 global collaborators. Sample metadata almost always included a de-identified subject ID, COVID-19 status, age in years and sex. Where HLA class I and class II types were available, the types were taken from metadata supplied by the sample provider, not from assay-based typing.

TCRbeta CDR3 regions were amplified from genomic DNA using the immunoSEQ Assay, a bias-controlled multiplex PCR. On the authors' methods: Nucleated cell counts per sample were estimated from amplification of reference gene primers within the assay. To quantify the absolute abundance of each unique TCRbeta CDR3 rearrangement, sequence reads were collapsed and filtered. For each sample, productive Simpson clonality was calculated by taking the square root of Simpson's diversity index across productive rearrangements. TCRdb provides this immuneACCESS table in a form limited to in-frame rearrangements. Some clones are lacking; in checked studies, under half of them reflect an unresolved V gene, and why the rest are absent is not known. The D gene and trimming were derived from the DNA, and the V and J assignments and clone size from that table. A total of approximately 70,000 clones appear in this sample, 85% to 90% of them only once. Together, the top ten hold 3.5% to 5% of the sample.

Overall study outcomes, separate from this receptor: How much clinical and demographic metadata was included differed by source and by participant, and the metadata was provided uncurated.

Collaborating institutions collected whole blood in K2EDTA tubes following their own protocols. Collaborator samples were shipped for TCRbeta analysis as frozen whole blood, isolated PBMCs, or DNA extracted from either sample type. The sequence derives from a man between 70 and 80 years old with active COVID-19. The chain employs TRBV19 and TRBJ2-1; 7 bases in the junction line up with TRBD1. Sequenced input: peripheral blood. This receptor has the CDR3 CASSMWQGEVHNEQFF. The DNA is TGTGCCAGTAGTATGTGGCAGGGGGAAGTCCACAATGAGCAGTTCTTC.